This is a list of T cell receptor beta chains from one sample in a study of T-cell memory formation after mild COVID-19. TCRdb used MiXCR to reprocess the 5' RACE reads, holding one entry per CDR3 protein. This table has approximately 480,000 distinct CDR3 sequences, about 18% appearing once. The material sequenced was PBMCs or a T cell subset sorted from them (not recorded which). These TCRs come from an adult woman who had mild COVID-19 (a few samples of this study predate the infection). Cell type and time point are not known. Both conserved end residues are part of each CDR3. A D gene is named only where the DNA matches it firmly. Rows give clone size only sometimes, using once, few, many, or a class for an expanded clone.

abundance	d_gene	v_gene	j_gene	CDR3aa	CDR3nt
few	TRBD2	TRBV11-3	TRBJ2-5	CASSFTRWGLAGIADPETQYF	TGTGCCAGCAGCTTCACCCGGTGGGGACTAGCGGGAATCGCCGACCCGGAGACCCAGTACTTC
-	-	TRBV12-3/TRBV12-4	TRBJ2-3	CASSFGLASDTQYF	TGTGCCAGCAGTTTCGGGCTAGCTTCTGATACGCAGTATTTT
few	-	TRBV4-2	TRBJ1-3	CASSHEGNTIYF	TGTGCCAGCAGCCACGAGGGAAACACCATATATTTT
few	-	TRBV29-1	TRBJ2-1	CSVIPPRSSYNEQFF	TGCAGCGTTATTCCCCCCAGAAGCTCCTACAATGAGCAGTTCTTC
-	-	TRBV7-9	TRBJ2-1	CASSLLSGYNEQFF	TGTGCCAGCAGCCTCCTTAGCGGCTACAATGAGCAGTTCTTC
many	TRBD2	TRBV5-5	TRBJ2-1	CASSPGTSGGPSSYNEQFF	TGTGCCAGCAGCCCGGGGACTAGCGGGGGGCCAAGCTCCTACAATGAGCAGTTCTTC
few	-	TRBV4-2	TRBJ2-7	CASSQDGASYEQYF	TGTGCCAGCAGCCAAGACGGGGCCTCCTACGAGCAGTACTTC
-	-	TRBV5-1	TRBJ1-4	CASRVTGNEKLFF	TGCGCCAGCAGAGTTACAGGGAATGAAAAACTGTTTTTT
few	-	TRBV6-5	TRBJ1-2	CASSYSWQINYGYTF	TGTGCCAGCAGTTACTCCTGGCAGATAAACTATGGCTACACCTTC
few	TRBD1	TRBV7-9	TRBJ2-7	CASSSRDRAIYEQYF	TGTGCCAGCAGCTCGCGGGACAGGGCAATCTACGAGCAGTACTTC
few	-	TRBV7-9	TRBJ2-5	CASSLPLDRRGTQYF	TGTGCCAGCAGCTTACCGTTGGACCGCCGAGGGACCCAGTACTTC
few	-	TRBV6-2/TRBV6-3	TRBJ1-1	CASIVDSSNTEAFF	TGTGCCAGCATCGTTGACAGTAGTAACACTGAAGCTTTCTTT
few	-	TRBV4-1	TRBJ2-7	CASSQDIEESSYEQYF	TGCGCCAGCAGCCAAGATATCGAGGAGAGCTCCTACGAGCAGTACTTC
-	-	TRBV20-1	TRBJ2-7	CSSGQGEQYF	TGCAGTTCAGGGCAGGGCGAGCAGTACTTC
-	TRBD1	TRBV5-1	TRBJ2-5	CASSTGQGAETQYF	TGCGCCAGCAGCACAGGACAGGGGGCAGAGACCCAGTACTTC
-	-	TRBV29-1	TRBJ2-1	CSVELGMGGEQFF	TGCAGCGTTGAGTTGGGGATGGGCGGCGAGCAGTTCTTC
few	-	TRBV2	TRBJ2-7	CASRGGRNLNEQYF	TGTGCCAGCAGGGGGGGCCGGAACTTGAACGAGCAGTACTTC
few	TRBD1	TRBV20-1	TRBJ1-5	CSATGTGGSNQPQHF	TGCAGTGCTACCGGGACAGGCGGAAGCAATCAGCCCCAGCATTTT
few	-	TRBV20-1	TRBJ1-2	CSARDRLGGYGYTF	TGCAGTGCTAGAGATCGGCTGGGCGGATATGGCTACACCTTC
-	TRBD1	TRBV19	TRBJ2-1	CASSIGTGSYNEQFF	TGTGCCAGTAGTATTGGGACAGGCTCCTACAATGAGCAGTTCTTC
few	TRBD2	TRBV20-1	TRBJ2-1	CSAREREAPYNEQFF	TGCAGTGCTAGAGAGCGGGAGGCCCCCTACAATGAGCAGTTCTTC
few	-	TRBV4-3	TRBJ1-4	CASSQAQRLTNEKLFF	TGCGCCAGCAGCCAGGCCCAACGCCTAACCAATGAAAAACTGTTTTTT
-	-	TRBV20-1	TRBJ2-3	CSASKAHAYTDTQYF	TGCAGTGCTAGTAAGGCTCATGCATACACAGATACGCAGTATTTT
-	TRBD2	TRBV6-5	TRBJ2-3	CASRASAGDFTDTQYF	TGTGCCAGCAGAGCTTCAGCGGGAGACTTCACAGATACGCAGTATTTT
-	TRBD2	TRBV11-2	TRBJ2-3	CASSLALAGVTDTQYF	TGTGCCAGCAGCTTAGCCCTAGCGGGGGTAACAGATACGCAGTATTTT
-	TRBD2	TRBV7-9	TRBJ2-3	CASRLGLAGVSGDTQYF	TGTGCCAGCAGACTGGGACTAGCGGGAGTGTCGGGAGATACGCAGTATTTT
few	-	TRBV5-1	TRBJ2-5	CASRPSGAGETQYF	TGCGCCAGCAGACCCTCGGGGGCCGGGGAGACCCAGTACTTC
-	-	TRBV9	TRBJ2-7	CASSVDFGAEQYF	TGTGCCAGCAGCGTAGATTTTGGGGCAGAGCAGTACTTC
-	-	TRBV30	TRBJ1-2	CAWSVNVGGFYGYTF	TGTGCCTGGAGTGTAAACGTAGGGGGGTTCTATGGCTACACCTTC
few	TRBD2	TRBV10-3	TRBJ2-1	CAISLTVGGGTMDEQFF	TGTGCCATCAGTCTAACGGTTGGCGGGGGAACAATGGATGAGCAGTTCTTC
-	TRBD2	TRBV7-2	TRBJ2-1	CASSFYSGRGDEQFF	TGTGCCAGCAGCTTTTACAGCGGGAGGGGTGATGAGCAGTTCTTC
-	TRBD2	TRBV7-3	TRBJ2-3	CASSPLPSRTSGGAHTDTQYF	TGTGCCAGCAGCCCTCTGCCCTCCAGGACTAGCGGGGGGGCCCACACAGATACGCAGTATTTT
few	-	TRBV7-9	TRBJ2-3	CASSAHLGQGLTDTQYF	TGTGCCAGCAGCGCCCACCTCGGGCAGGGGTTGACAGATACGCAGTATTTT
few	-	TRBV27	TRBJ1-6	CASSSRSIWSPLHF	TGTGCCAGCAGTTCGCGGTCGATATGGTCACCCCTCCACTTT
few	-	TRBV20-1	TRBJ1-2	CSARASDGYTF	TGCAGTGCTAGAGCCTCTGATGGCTACACCTTC
-	TRBD2	TRBV5-1	TRBJ2-1	CASSRLAGVGDEQFF	TGCGCCAGCAGCCGACTAGCGGGAGTTGGCGATGAGCAGTTCTTC
-	TRBD1	TRBV6-5	TRBJ2-7	CASRQQGFYEQYF	TGTGCCAGCAGACAACAGGGGTTCTACGAGCAGTACTTC
many	TRBD2	TRBV6-2/TRBV6-3	TRBJ2-1	CASRTVGLANYNEQFF	TGTGCCAGCAGAACGGTGGGACTAGCGAACTACAATGAGCAGTTCTTC
-	-	TRBV5-6	TRBJ2-3	CASSQSWGMMDTQYF	TGTGCCAGCAGCCAGTCGTGGGGGATGATGGATACGCAGTATTTT
many	-	TRBV5-1	TRBJ2-1	CASSKDPPDEQFF	TGCGCCAGCAGCAAGGACCCTCCAGATGAGCAGTTCTTC
few	TRBD2	TRBV5-5	TRBJ2-3	CASSFSGGPGRDTQYF	TGTGCCAGCAGCTTTAGCGGGGGCCCAGGGAGAGATACGCAGTATTTT
many	TRBD2	TRBV12-3/TRBV12-4	TRBJ2-7	CASSLSGGEQYF	TGTGCCAGCAGTTTATCGGGAGGGGAGCAGTACTTC